What follows are 12 T cell receptor beta chains derived from one specimen sequenced in a study of cytomegalovirus exposure and HLA in healthy donors. PCR amplification relied on 60 Vbeta primers (plus 13 Jbeta primers). The data were produced by immunoSEQ multiplex PCR, yet TCRdb's version contains in-frame clones alone and is incomplete. The table includes hundreds of thousands of clones, 70% detected once. Sequenced material: PBMCs. All receptors come from a middle-aged man in good health and CMV-seropositive.

The chain recombines TRBV19 with TRBJ2-1, with 11 nucleotides matching TRBD2. CDR1 and CDR2 from the germline V gene are LNHDA and SQIVND (reference sequence). The length of the CDR3 is 18 residues. V trimming: 2 bases; J trimming: 0 bases; junction bases outside the gene matches: 6. CDR3 amino acids: CASSIKTSGGPSYNEQFF. The CDR3, as DNA: TGTGCCAGTAGTATAAAAACTAGCGGGGGCCCCTCCTACAATGAGCAGTTCTTC.

The chain employs TRBV19 and TRBJ2-5, with 7 bases matching TRBD1. This CDR3 comprises 13 residues. The V and J ends lost 8 bases and 7 bases, in that order; junction bases with no gene match: 10. Looked up from germline, CDR1 is LNHDA and CDR2 is SQIVND (reference sequence). CDR3: CASARDREGTQYF. The CDR3 nucleotides read TGTGCCAGTGCCCGCGACAGGGAAGGGACCCAGTACTTC.

The chain recombines TRBV29-1 with TRBJ2-1; D may be TRBD2 (5 bases). Germline CDR1 reads SQVTM; CDR2 reads ANQGSEA. This CDR3 region has 11 residues. Trimming took off 7 bases at V and 4 bases at J, with 8 bases between the two ends. The CDR3 sequence: CSAGIYNEQFF. As DNA, the CDR3 is TGCAGCGCCGGGATTTACAATGAGCAGTTCTTC.

The chain uses TRBV19 and TRBJ1-6, with 9 bases lining up with TRBD1. Germline lookup yields CDR1 LNHDA and CDR2 SQIVND (reference sequence). Trimming at V came to 4 bases and at J to 12 bases, leaving 10 bases not matched to a gene. CDR3 length: 15 residues. The CDR3 reads CASSSRDRDLRPLHF. The CDR3 bases are TGTGCCAGTAGTAGCCGGGACAGGGATTTGAGACCCCTCCACTTT.

This chain uses TRBV5-1 with TRBJ2-5; 7 bases map to TRBD1. Germline V gives CDR1 SGHRS, CDR2 YFSETQ. The CDR3 sequence is 15 residues long. The V gene end was trimmed by 3 bases and the J gene end by 1 base; junction bases not matched to a gene: 6. The CDR3 reads CASSSRQGRQETQYF. The CDR3 DNA follows: TGCGCCAGCAGCTCCAGACAGGGTCGCCAAGAGACCCAGTACTTC. The full variable domain, in which reference TRBV5-1 and TRBJ2-5 provide the parts outside the CDR3, is KAGVTQTPRYLIKTRGQQVTLSCSPISGHRSVSWYQQTPGQGLQFLFEYFSETQRNKGNFPGRFSGRQFSNSRSEMNVSTLELGDSALYLCASSSRQGRQETQYFGPGTRLLVL.

This clone has only a few counts. The CDR3 is CASSGDRVFGAFF. In DNA form, the CDR3 reads TGTGCCAGCAGTGGTGACAGGGTCTTCGGAGCTTTCTTT. The rearrangement links TRBV6-1 to TRBJ1-1, with 7 positions matching TRBD1. Germline CDR1 MNHNS, CDR2 SASEGT. V shed 4 bases and J 10 bases; nucleotides not matched to a gene: 9. This CDR3 comprises 13 residues.

This rearrangement joins TRBV2 to TRBJ2-7; 8 bases map to TRBD2. The V gene's germline CDR1 is SNHLY and CDR2 FYNNEI. The trim removed 6 bases at V and 7 bases at J, leaving 17 bases unmatched. This CDR3 contains 16 residues. The CDR3 here is CASSGVGPFGTREQYF. The CDR3, as DNA: TGTGCCAGCAGCGGGGTTGGACCCTTTGGGACTAGAGAGCAGTACTTC.

The chain links TRBV28 to TRBJ1-5; D call uncertain. CDR3 length: 12 residues. Between the trimmed V and J ends, which lost 5 bases and 12 bases, there was a span of 14 bases. The V gene's germline CDR1 is MDHEN and CDR2 SYDVKM. The CDR3 DNA reads TGTGCCAGCAGTACCGGGTTGGAGCTCCAGCATTTT. Its translation is CASSTGLELQHF.

As for this clone: At the DNA level, this CDR3 is encoded by other sequences in the same sample as well. V gene TRBV5-1 combines with J gene TRBJ1-4, with TRBD1 as a possible D gene (6 bases). CDR1 and CDR2 (germline): SGHRS, YFSETQ. This CDR3 has 15 residues. V was trimmed by 4 bases and J by 0 bases, leaving 10 bases between them. CDR3 region: CASSLEGATNEKLFF. CDR3 nucleotide sequence: TGCGCCAGCAGCCTCGAGGGGGCAACTAATGAAAAACTGTTTTTT.

The gene calls are TRBV6-6 and TRBJ1-2; 7 nucleotides align to TRBD1. This CDR3 is 13 amino acids long. Germline-derived CDR1 and CDR2 are MNHNY and SVGAGI (reference sequence). The V and J ends lost 6 bases and 5 bases, in that order; junction bases with no gene match: 6. The DNA of the CDR3 is TGTGCCAGCAGGGACCGGGACAGTTATGGCTACACCTTC. Its translation is CASRDRDSYGYTF.

The chain couples TRBV7-7 to TRBJ2-3, with TRBD2 as a possible D gene (6 bases). The CDR3 covers 16 residues. Trimming shortened V by 5 bases and J by 4 bases, and 19 bases separated the two germline ends. Per the germline V gene, CDR1 is SSHAT and CDR2 is FNYEAQ (reference sequence). CDR3 region: CASSPRSGPGADTQYF. The DNA of the CDR3 is TGTGCCAGCAGCCCTAGGAGCGGGCCCGGGGCAGATACGCAGTATTTT. The full variable domain, in which reference TRBV7-7 and TRBJ2-3 provide the parts outside the CDR3, is GAGVSQSPRYKVTKRGQDVTLRCDPISSHATLYWYQQALGQGPEFLTYFNYEAQPDKSGLPSDRFSAERPEGSISTLTIQRTEQRDSAMYRCASSPRSGPGADTQYFGPGTRLTVL.

V is TRBV5-4 and J is TRBJ1-6; 7 nucleotides agree with TRBD1. Germline trimming cut 4 bases from V and 10 bases from J; bases unmatched to any gene: 14. The CDR3 runs to 16 residues. Germline V CDR1 and CDR2: SGHNT, YYREEE (reference sequence). CDR3 nucleotide sequence: TGTGCCAGCAGCCCGCGACAGGGACCTCCTCGGTCACCCCTCCACTTT. It codes for CASSPRQGPPRSPLHF.